The TCR beta chain described here comes from a study of T cell repertoires in cytomegalovirus infection. Study-level background: In public TCR beta signatures, there were indications of both CMV infection and matching HLA type.

TCRdb called the reads again in MiXCR, with one record for every CDR3 protein. The data contain about 570,000 distinct CDR3 sequences, around 40% of them singletons. This clonotype was seen ten or more times. The antigen remains undetermined. Trimming cost V 4 bases and J 1 base; bases outside gene matches: 5. The CDR3 is 16 amino acids. Germline V CDR1 and CDR2: SGHTA, FQGNSA. The source of this sequence is a human donor in good health (CMV status not recorded). Some clones in this sample may be carry-over from other donors' samples. The rearrangement links TRBV7-2 to TRBJ2-2, with 8 bases matching TRBD2. The specimen was cultured PBMCs, collected from culture after CMV antigen stimulation. The CDR3 protein is CASSSPGLGNTGELFF. Written as DNA, the CDR3 is TGTGCCAGCAGCTCCCCGGGACTAGGGAACACCGGGGAGCTGTTTTTT.